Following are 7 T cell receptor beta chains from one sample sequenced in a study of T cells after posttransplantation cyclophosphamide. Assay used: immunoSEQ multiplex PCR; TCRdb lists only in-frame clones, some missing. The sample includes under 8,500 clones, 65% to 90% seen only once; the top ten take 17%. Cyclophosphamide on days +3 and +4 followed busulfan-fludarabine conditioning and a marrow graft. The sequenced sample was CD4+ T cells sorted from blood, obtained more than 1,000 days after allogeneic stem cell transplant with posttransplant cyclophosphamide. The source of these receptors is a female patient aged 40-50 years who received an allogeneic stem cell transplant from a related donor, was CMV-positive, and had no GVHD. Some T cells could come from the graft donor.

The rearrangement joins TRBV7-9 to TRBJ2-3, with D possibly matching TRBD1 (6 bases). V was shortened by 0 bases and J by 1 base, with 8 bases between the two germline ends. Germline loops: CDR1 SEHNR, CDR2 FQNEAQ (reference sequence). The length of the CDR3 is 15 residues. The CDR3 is CASSLARGRTDTQYF. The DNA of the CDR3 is TGTGCCAGCAGCTTAGCCAGGGGACGCACAGATACGCAGTATTTT.

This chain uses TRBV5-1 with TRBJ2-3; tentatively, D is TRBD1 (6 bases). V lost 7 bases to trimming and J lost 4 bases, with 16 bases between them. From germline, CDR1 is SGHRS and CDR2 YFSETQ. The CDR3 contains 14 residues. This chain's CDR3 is CASSLWGQADTQYF. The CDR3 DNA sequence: TGCGCCAGCTCCCTCTGGGGGCAGGCAGATACGCAGTATTTT. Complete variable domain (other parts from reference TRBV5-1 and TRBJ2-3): KAGVTQTPRYLIKTRGQQVTLSCSPISGHRSVSWYQQTPGQGLQFLFEYFSETQRNKGNFPGRFSGRQFSNSRSEMNVSTLELGDSALYLCASSLWGQADTQYFGPGTRLTVL.

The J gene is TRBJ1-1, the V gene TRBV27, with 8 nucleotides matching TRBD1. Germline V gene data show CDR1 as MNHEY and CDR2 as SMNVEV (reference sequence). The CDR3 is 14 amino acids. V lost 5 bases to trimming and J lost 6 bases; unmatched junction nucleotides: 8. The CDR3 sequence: CASSRQGRNPEAFF. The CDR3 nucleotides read TGTGCCAGCAGTAGACAGGGGAGAAACCCTGAAGCTTTCTTT.

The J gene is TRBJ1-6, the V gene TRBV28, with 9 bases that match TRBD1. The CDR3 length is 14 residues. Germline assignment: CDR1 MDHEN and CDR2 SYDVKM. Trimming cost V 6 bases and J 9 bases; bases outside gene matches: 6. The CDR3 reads CASRLGTGFSPLHF. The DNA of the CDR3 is TGTGCCAGCAGACTAGGGACAGGGTTTTCACCCCTCCACTTT.

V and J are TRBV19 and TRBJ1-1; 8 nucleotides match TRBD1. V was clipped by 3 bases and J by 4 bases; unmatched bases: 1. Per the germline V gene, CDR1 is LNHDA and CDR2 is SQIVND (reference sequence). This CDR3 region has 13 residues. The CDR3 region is CASSMDRVTEAFF. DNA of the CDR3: TGTGCCAGTAGTATGGACAGGGTCACTGAAGCTTTCTTT.

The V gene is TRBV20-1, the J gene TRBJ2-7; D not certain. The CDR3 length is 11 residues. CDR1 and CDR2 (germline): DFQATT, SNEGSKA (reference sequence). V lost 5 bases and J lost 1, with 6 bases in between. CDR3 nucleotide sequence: TGCAGTGCTTCAGAATCCTACGAGCAGTACTTC. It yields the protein CSASESYEQYF.

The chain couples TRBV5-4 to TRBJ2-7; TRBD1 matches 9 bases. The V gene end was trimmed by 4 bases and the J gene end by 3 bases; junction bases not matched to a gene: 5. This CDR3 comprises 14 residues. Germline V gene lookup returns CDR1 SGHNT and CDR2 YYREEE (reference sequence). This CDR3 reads CASSRQGGGYEQYF. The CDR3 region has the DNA TGTGCCAGCAGCCGACAGGGGGGAGGCTACGAGCAGTACTTC.